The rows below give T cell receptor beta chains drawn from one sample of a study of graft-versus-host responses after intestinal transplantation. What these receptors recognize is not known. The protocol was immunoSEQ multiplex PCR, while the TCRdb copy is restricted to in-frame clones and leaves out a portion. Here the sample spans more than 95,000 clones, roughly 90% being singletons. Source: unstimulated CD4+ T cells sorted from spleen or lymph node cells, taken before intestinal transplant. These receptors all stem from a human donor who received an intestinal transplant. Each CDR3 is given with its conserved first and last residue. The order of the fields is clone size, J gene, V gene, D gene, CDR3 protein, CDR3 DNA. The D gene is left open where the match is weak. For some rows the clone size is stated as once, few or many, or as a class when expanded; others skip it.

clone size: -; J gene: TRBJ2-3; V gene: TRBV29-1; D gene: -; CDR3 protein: CSVDLGTDTQYF; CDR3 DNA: TGCAGCGTTGACCTGGGCACAGATACGCAGTATTTT
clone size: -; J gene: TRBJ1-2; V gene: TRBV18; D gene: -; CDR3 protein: CASSPIDGDYGYTF; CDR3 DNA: TGTGCCAGCTCACCAATTGACGGAGACTATGGCTACACCTTC
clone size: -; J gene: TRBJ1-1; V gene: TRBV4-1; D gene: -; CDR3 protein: CASSQGVNTEAFF; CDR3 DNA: TGCGCCAGCAGCCAAGGGGTGAACACTGAAGCTTTCTTT
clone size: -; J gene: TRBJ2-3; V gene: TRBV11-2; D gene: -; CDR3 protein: CASSLGVWLAPVDTQYF; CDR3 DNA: TGTGCCAGCAGCTTAGGAGTCTGGCTAGCGCCAGTCGATACGCAGTATTTT
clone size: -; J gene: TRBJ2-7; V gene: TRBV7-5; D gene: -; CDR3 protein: CVRSLAGQIYEQYF; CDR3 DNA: TGTGTCAGAAGCTTAGCAGGACAGATCTACGAGCAGTACTTC
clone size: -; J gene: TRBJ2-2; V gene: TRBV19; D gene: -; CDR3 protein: CASSLPDPSGELFF; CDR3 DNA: TGTGCCAGTAGTCTCCCCGACCCATCCGGGGAGCTGTTTTTT
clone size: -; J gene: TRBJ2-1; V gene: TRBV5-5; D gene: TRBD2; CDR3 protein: CASSPRTSGGLRPYNEQFF; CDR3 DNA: TGTGCCAGCAGTCCCAGGACTAGCGGGGGCCTCCGTCCCTACAATGAGCAGTTCTTC
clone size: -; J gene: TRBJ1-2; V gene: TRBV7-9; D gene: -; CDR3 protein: CASSTRSSWGRHYGYTF; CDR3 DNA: TGTGCCAGCAGCACAAGGTCGTCTTGGGGCAGACACTATGGCTACACCTTC
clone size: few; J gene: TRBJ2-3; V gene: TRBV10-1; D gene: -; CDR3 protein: CASSESGVGTDTQYF; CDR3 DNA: TGCGCCAGCAGTGAGTCGGGGGTCGGCACAGATACGCAGTATTTT
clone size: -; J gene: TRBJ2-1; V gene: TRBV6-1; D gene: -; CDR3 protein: CASTGPNYNEQFF; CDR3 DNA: TGTGCCAGTACCGGGCCCAACTACAATGAGCAGTTCTTC
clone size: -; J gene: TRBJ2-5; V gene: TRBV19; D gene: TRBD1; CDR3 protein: CASRQDRGEGTQYF; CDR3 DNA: TGTGCCAGTAGACAGGACAGGGGGGAGGGGACCCAGTACTTC
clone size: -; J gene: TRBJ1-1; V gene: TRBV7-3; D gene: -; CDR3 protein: CASSTRDGLEAFF; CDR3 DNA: TGTGCCAGCAGTACTAGGGACGGGCTGGAAGCTTTCTTT
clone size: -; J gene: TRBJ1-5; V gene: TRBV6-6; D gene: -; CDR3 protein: CASGTPQHF; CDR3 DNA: TGTGCCAGCGGGACGCCCCAGCATTTT
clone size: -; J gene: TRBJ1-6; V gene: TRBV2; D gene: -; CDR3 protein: CASSGNTPATNSPLHF; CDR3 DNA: TGTGCCAGCTCGGGAAACACGCCAGCAACTAATTCACCCCTCCACTTT
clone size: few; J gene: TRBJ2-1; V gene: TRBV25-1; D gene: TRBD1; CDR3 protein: CASSDPNRGNEQFF; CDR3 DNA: TGTGCCAGCAGTGACCCTAACAGGGGTAATGAGCAGTTCTTC